This T cell receptor beta chain appears in the sequencing data of a study of T cell changes during pregnancy in multiple sclerosis. TCRdb keeps only in-frame clones here, not all; method: immunoSEQ multiplex PCR. The sample includes around 50,000 clones, roughly 92% of them seen just once. CDR1 is MNHEY and CDR2 is SMNVEV in the germline V gene (reference sequence). V gave up 2 bases and J gave up 2 bases, with 7 bases separating them. The CDR3 length is 14 residues. V and J are TRBV27 and TRBJ1-5, with D perhaps matching TRBD1 (5 bases). Sequenced material: CD4+ T cells from peripheral blood mononuclear cells, taken in the third trimester of pregnancy. The receptor was isolated from a female donor with multiple sclerosis, enrolled in a pregnancy study. The CDR3 here is CASSLTTGNQPQHF. The CDR3 nucleotides are TGTGCCAGCAGTTTAACGACAGGCAATCAGCCCCAGCATTTT.